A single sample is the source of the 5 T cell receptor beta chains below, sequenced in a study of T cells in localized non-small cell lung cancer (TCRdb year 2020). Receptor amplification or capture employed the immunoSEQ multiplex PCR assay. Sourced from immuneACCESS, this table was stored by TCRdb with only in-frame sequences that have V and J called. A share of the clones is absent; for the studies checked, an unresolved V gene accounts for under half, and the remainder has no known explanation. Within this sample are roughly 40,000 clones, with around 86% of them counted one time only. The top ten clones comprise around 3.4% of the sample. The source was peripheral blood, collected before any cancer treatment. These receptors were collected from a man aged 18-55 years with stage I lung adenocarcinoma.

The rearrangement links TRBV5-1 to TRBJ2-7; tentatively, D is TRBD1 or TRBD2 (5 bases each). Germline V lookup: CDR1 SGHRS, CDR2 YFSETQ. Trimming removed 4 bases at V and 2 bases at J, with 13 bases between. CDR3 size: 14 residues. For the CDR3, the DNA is TGCGCCAGCAGCCCCGAGGGGTTTACCTACGAGCAGTACTTC. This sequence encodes CASSPEGFTYEQYF.

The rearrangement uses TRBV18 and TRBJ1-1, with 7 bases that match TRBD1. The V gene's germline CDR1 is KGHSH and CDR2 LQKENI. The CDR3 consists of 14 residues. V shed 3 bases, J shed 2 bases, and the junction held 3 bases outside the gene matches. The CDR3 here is CASSPGQTNTEAFF. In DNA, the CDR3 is TGTGCCAGCTCACCGGGACAGACTAACACTGAAGCTTTCTTT. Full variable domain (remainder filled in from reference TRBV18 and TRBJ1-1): NAGVMQNPRHLVRRRGQEARLRCSPMKGHSHVYWYRQLPEEGLKFMVYLQKENIIDESGMPKERFSAEFPKEGPSILRIQQVVRGDSAAYFCASSPGQTNTEAFFGQGTRLTVV.

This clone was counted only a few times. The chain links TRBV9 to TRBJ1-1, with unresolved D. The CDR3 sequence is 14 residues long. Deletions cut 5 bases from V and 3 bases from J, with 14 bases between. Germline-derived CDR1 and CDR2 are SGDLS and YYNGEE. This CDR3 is CASSRGPRDTEAFF. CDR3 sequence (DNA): TGTGCCAGCAGTAGAGGGCCAAGGGACACTGAAGCTTTCTTT.

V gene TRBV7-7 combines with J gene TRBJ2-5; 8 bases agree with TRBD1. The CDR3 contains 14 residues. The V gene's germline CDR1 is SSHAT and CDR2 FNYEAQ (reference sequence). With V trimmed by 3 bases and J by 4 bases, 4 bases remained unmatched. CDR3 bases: TGTGCCAGCAGCTTCGGACAGGGCGGAGAGACCCAGTACTTC. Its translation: CASSFGQGGETQYF.

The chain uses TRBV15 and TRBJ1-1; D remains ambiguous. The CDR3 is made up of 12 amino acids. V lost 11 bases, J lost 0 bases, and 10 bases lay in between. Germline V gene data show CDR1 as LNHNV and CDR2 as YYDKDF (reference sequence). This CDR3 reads CASSSMNTEAFF. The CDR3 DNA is TGTGCCTCGTCAAGTATGAACACTGAAGCTTTCTTT.